These 24 T cell receptor beta chains originate from one sample sequenced in a study of T cell responses to AZD1222 COVID-19 vaccine. Produced via immunoSEQ multiplex PCR; TCRdb's table is partial and in-frame only. Of more than 90,000 clones in the sample, around nine tenths were seen once. The sample in question was peripheral blood, obtained 28 days after the second AZD1222 dose. The receptor source for this set is an adult who received the AZD1222 COVID-19 vaccine.

This clone occurred once. V is TRBV10-2 and J is TRBJ2-1; 9 nucleotides agree with TRBD2. The CDR3 loop spans 14 amino acids. Germline V gene lookup returns CDR1 WSHSY and CDR2 SAAADI. Trimming took 6 bases from V and 6 from J; bases not matched to a gene: 6. The CDR3 loop reads CASRAGGLGNEQFF. The CDR3 DNA is TGCGCCAGCAGAGCGGGAGGATTGGGCAATGAGCAGTTCTTC.

This chain connects TRBV19 to TRBJ2-6; no firm D call. The CDR3 is 14 residues long. CDR1 is LNHDA, CDR2 SQIVND, per germline (reference sequence). The V and J ends lost 1 base and 2 bases respectively, with 3 bases between them. The CDR3 spells CASSIGAGANVLTF. The CDR3 region has the DNA TGTGCCAGTAGTATAGGAGCTGGGGCCAACGTCCTGACTTTC.

The CDR3 protein is CASSSGWGGLVGTEAFF. CDR3 DNA sequence: TGTGCCAGCAGCTCAGGTTGGGGGGGCTTGGTGGGCACTGAAGCTTTCTTT. The chain joins TRBV5-4 to TRBJ1-1, with D possibly matching TRBD1 (6 bases). The CDR3 length is 17 residues. With 3 bases removed from V and 4 bases from J, the gap between germline ends came to 22 bases. The V gene's germline CDR1 is SGHNT and CDR2 YYREEE (reference sequence). Based on the CDR3 plus reference TRBV5-4 and TRBJ1-1, the full variable domain is ETGVTQSPTHLIKTRGQQVTLRCSSQSGHNTVSWYQQALGQGPQFIFQYYREEENGRGNFPPRFSGLQFPNYSSELNVNALELDDSALYLCASSSGWGGLVGTEAFFGQGTRLTVV.

The CDR3 sequence is CASSYSTQPTGSYEQYF. The CDR3 DNA follows: TGTGCCAGCAGTTATTCGACCCAGCCGACAGGCTCCTACGAGCAGTACTTC. The chain carries TRBV6-9 and TRBJ2-7; D possibly corresponds to TRBD1 (6 bases). The V gene lost 0 bases and the J gene lost 0 bases, with 15 bases spanning the gap. Per the germline V gene, CDR1 is MNHGY and CDR2 is SVAAGI. This CDR3 region has 17 residues.

This chain connects TRBV7-9 to TRBJ2-7; D gene unclear. CDR3 length equals 13 residues. Deletions cut 4 bases from V and 1 base from J, with 8 bases between. Looked up from germline, CDR1 is SEHNR and CDR2 is FQNEAQ (reference sequence). In DNA, the CDR3 is TGTGCCAGCAGCTCTTCCAGGTCCTACGAGCAGTACTTC. This translates into CASSSSRSYEQYF. Filled out from reference TRBV7-9 and TRBJ2-7, the complete variable domain reads DTGVSQNPRHKITKRGQNVTFRCDPISEHNRLYWYRQTLGQGPEFLTYFQNEAQLEKSRLLSDRFSAERPKGSFSTLEIQRTEQGDSAMYLCASSSSRSYEQYFGPGTRLTVT.

The chain employs TRBV18 and TRBJ1-6; D is uncertain. This CDR3 contains 13 residues. Germline V gene data show CDR1 as KGHSH and CDR2 as LQKENI. Between the trimmed V and J ends, which lost 1 base and 5 bases, there was a span of 3 bases. In DNA form, the CDR3 reads TGTGCCAGCTCACCACAGGATAATTCACCCCTCCACTTT. This gives the protein CASSPQDNSPLHF.

The chain is built from TRBV6-5 and TRBJ2-3; D is uncertain. Germline values: CDR1 MNHEY, CDR2 SVGAGI. Between the trimmed V and J ends, which lost 6 bases and 3 bases, there was a span of 7 bases. The CDR3 contains 12 residues. In DNA, the CDR3 is TGTGCCAGCAGCAGAAGGACAGATACGCAGTATTTT. This codes for CASSRRTDTQYF.

The chain uses TRBV30 and TRBJ1-6; D might be TRBD1 (6 bases). The CDR3 runs to 15 residues. Looked up from germline, CDR1 is GTSNPN and CDR2 is SVGIG (reference sequence). V dropped 3 bases and J dropped 0 bases, with 9 bases sitting between them. CDR3 sequence (DNA): TGTGCCTGGAGAACAGGGAGCTCCTATAATTCACCCCTCCACTTT. This translates into CAWRTGSSYNSPLHF.

The chain employs TRBV7-2 and TRBJ2-3; D not resolved. This CDR3 contains 15 residues. Germline V gene lookup returns CDR1 SGHTA and CDR2 FQGNSA. Trimming removed 3 bases from V and 6 bases from J, with 16 bases in between. CDR3 in DNA: TGTGCCAGCAGCTTGAACGTGGGGTCACAGGATACGCAGTATTTT. This gives the protein CASSLNVGSQDTQYF.

The rearrangement links TRBV27 to TRBJ2-1; possible D gene TRBD1, 6 bases. The V and J ends lost 3 bases and 1 base respectively, with 10 bases between them. The germline V gene has CDR1 MNHEY and CDR2 SMNVEV (reference sequence). The CDR3 has 15 amino acids. The CDR3 sequence is CASSFEGVSYNEQFF. The DNA of the CDR3 is TGTGCCAGCAGTTTTGAGGGGGTATCCTACAATGAGCAGTTCTTC.

The chain links TRBV2 to TRBJ2-7; the match to TRBD1 covers 7 bases. The ends lost 8 bases at V and 3 bases at J; junction bases unmatched: 7. The CDR3 has 13 amino acids. Looked up from germline, CDR1 is SNHLY and CDR2 is FYNNEI. The CDR3 loop reads CASQLRQGYEQYF. DNA for the CDR3: TGTGCCAGCCAACTACGACAGGGCTACGAGCAGTACTTC.

This chain uses TRBV21-1 with TRBJ2-4; the D segment call TRBD1 is taken from the table without a DNA check. TRBV21-1 is an annotated pseudogene. The CDR3 is 18 amino acids. In DNA, the CDR3 is TGTGCCAGCAGCAAATTTCGAGAGACAGGGCGGGGCAAAAACATTCAGTACTTC. As protein: CASSKFRETGRGKNIQYF.

The V and J genes are TRBV7-2 and TRBJ1-5; no firm D call. Trimming stripped 4 bases from V and 5 bases from J, with 9 bases between. The CDR3 has 13 residues. Germline V gene lookup returns CDR1 SGHTA and CDR2 FQGNSA. CDR3 bases: TGTGCCAGCAGCTCTAACGGGGATCAGCCCCAGCATTTT. Encoded protein: CASSSNGDQPQHF.

This clone was recorded once. This chain links TRBV19 with TRBJ1-1; possibly TRBD1 for D (6 bases). The V end was cut by 5 bases, the J end by 4 bases, with 14 bases between. This CDR3 has 14 amino acids. Germline CDR1 reads LNHDA; CDR2 reads SQIVND (reference sequence). The DNA of the CDR3 is TGTGCCAGTAGTCTTGGACAGTCCTTCACTGAAGCTTTCTTT. It codes for CASSLGQSFTEAFF.

This rearrangement joins TRBV3-1 (or the pseudogene TRBV3-2) to TRBJ2-7; D not certain. V lost 4 bases and J 5 bases, leaving 18 bases between the germline ends. Germline CDR1 is LGHDT and CDR2 is YNNKEL (reference sequence). This CDR3 has 15 residues. The chain's CDR3 is CASSRTPRYTHEQYF. The CDR3 DNA sequence: TGTGCCAGCAGCCGAACCCCGAGGTACACCCACGAGCAGTACTTC.

This clone was found once. The CDR3: CASSSGGSGSYEQYF. CDR3 nucleotide sequence: TGCGCCAGCAGCTCGGGGGGTAGCGGGAGTTACGAGCAGTACTTC. The chain recombines TRBV5-1 with TRBJ2-7, with 9 bases aligning to TRBD2. V shed 3 bases, J shed 4 bases, and the junction held 8 bases outside the gene matches. The CDR3 loop spans 15 amino acids. Germline loops: CDR1 SGHRS, CDR2 YFSETQ.

This chain connects TRBV19 to TRBJ1-1; D gene unclear. CDR1 and CDR2 from the germline V gene are LNHDA and SQIVND (reference sequence). The V and J ends lost 3 bases and 5 bases respectively, with 19 bases between them. This CDR3 comprises 16 residues. The CDR3 DNA follows: TGTGCCAGTAGTATTGTCCTCAGAGCCGGGCATACTGAAGCTTTCTTT. As protein: CASSIVLRAGHTEAFF. The whole variable domain, remainder taken from reference TRBV19 and TRBJ1-1, is DGGITQSPKYLFRKEGQNVTLSCEQNLNHDAMYWYRQDPGQGLRLIYYSQIVNDFQKGDIAEGYSVSREKKESFPLTVTSAQKNPTAFYLCASSIVLRAGHTEAFFGQGTRLTVV.

The gene calls are TRBV19 and TRBJ1-1; 7 nucleotides match TRBD1. This CDR3 is 15 amino acids long. V dropped 7 bases and J dropped 1; count of bases not matched to a gene: 9. The germline CDR1 and CDR2 sequences are LNHDA and SQIVND (reference sequence). The CDR3 coding sequence is TGTGCCAGTATTACCGGGACAGCCCGGAACACTGAAGCTTTCTTT. This gives the protein CASITGTARNTEAFF. The full variable domain, in which reference TRBV19 and TRBJ1-1 provide the parts outside the CDR3, is DGGITQSPKYLFRKEGQNVTLSCEQNLNHDAMYWYRQDPGQGLRLIYYSQIVNDFQKGDIAEGYSVSREKKESFPLTVTSAQKNPTAFYLCASITGTARNTEAFFGQGTRLTVV.

The J gene is TRBJ1-1, the V gene TRBV6-5, with 8 nucleotides matching TRBD1. The germline V gene encodes CDR1 MNHEY and CDR2 SVGAGI. The ends lost 0 bases at V and 8 bases at J; junction bases unmatched: 5. The CDR3 length is 14 residues. CDR3 region: CASSYSPGGFEAFF. CDR3 sequence (DNA): TGTGCCAGCAGTTACTCTCCAGGGGGCTTCGAAGCTTTCTTT.

This chain links TRBV3-1 (or the pseudogene TRBV3-2) with TRBJ2-5; D unclear. Per germline, CDR1 LGHDT and CDR2 YNNKEL (reference sequence). V lost 4 bases to trimming and J lost 2 bases, with 5 bases between them. The CDR3 spans 12 residues. The CDR3 loop is CASSRSQETQYF. The CDR3 region has the DNA TGTGCCAGCAGCCGTTCTCAAGAGACCCAGTACTTC.

This sequence joins TRBV2 and TRBJ2-7; 7 nucleotides agree with TRBD2. After removal of 2 bases from V and 6 bases from J, the junction contained 7 bases not matched to a gene. Germline loops: CDR1 SNHLY, CDR2 FYNNEI. This CDR3 contains 14 residues. The CDR3 coding sequence is TGTGCCAGCAGTGAATTAGGGACTATTGTCGAGCAGTACTTC. This encodes CASSELGTIVEQYF.

The chain links TRBV21-1 to TRBJ1-2; the table names TRBD1, a call not compared with the DNA. TRBV21-1 is shown as a pseudogene. The CDR3 loop spans 14 amino acids. The CDR3 DNA reads as TGTGCCAGCATCCCCACGGCAGGGAACTATGGCTACACCTTC. Protein: CASIPTAGNYGYTF.

The genes are TRBV7-3 and TRBJ2-2, with TRBD2 as a possible D gene (5 bases). Between the trimmed V and J ends, which lost 2 bases and 5 bases, there was a span of 6 bases. The CDR3 runs 13 residues. Germline V gene data show CDR1 as SGHTA and CDR2 as FQGTGA. The CDR3 spells CASSLDYTGELFF. The DNA of the CDR3 is TGTGCCAGCAGCTTAGACTATACCGGGGAGCTGTTTTTT. The complete variable domain, with remaining parts taken from reference TRBV7-3 and TRBJ2-2, reads GAGVSQTPSNKVTEKGKYVELRCDPISGHTALYWYRQSLGQGPEFLIYFQGTGAADDSGLPNDRFFAVRPEGSVSTLKIQRTERGDSAVYLCASSLDYTGELFFGEGSRLTVL.

CDR3 DNA: TGTGCCAGTAGTACATCCCGGGGACTAGTCTACAATGAGCAGTTCTTC. Translated: CASSTSRGLVYNEQFF. This chain connects TRBV19 to TRBJ2-1; 8 nucleotides align to TRBD2. The V gene's germline CDR1 is LNHDA and CDR2 SQIVND (reference sequence). The CDR3 totals 16 residues. After removal of 4 bases from V and 3 bases from J, the junction contained 8 bases not matched to a gene. Together with reference TRBV19 and TRBJ2-1, the CDR3 gives the full variable domain: DGGITQSPKYLFRKEGQNVTLSCEQNLNHDAMYWYRQDPGQGLRLIYYSQIVNDFQKGDIAEGYSVSREKKESFPLTVTSAQKNPTAFYLCASSTSRGLVYNEQFFGPGTRLTVL.